These T cell receptor beta chains were read from a single sample in a study of blood T cell repertoires in COVID-19. Some clones are missing from TCRdb's copy, which holds only in-frame ones; the method was immunoSEQ multiplex PCR. Of about 130,000 clones in the sample, approximately 77% are singletons; the top ten hold 20%. The sequencing sample was made of peripheral blood. These receptors were obtained from a man of 80 years or more with acute or convalescent COVID-19. CDR3s include the opening cysteine and the closing phenylalanine or tryptophan. The D gene is left open where the match is weak. Clone size appears in some rows only: once, few, many, or a class for an expanded clone.

D	V	size	J	DNA	CDR3
TRBD1	TRBV9	-	TRBJ2-2	TGTGCCAGCAGCCCAAATCTTGGACAGGGGGCGACCACCGGGGAGCTGTTTTTT	CASSPNLGQGATTGELFF
-	TRBV18	-	TRBJ2-7	TGTGCCAGCTCAAAGGGGGGGCAGGACGCCTACGAGCAGTACTTC	CASSKGGQDAYEQYF
TRBD1	TRBV7-2	once	TRBJ1-1	TGTGCCAGCAGCCGACAGGGAATTACTGAAGCTTTCTTT	CASSRQGITEAFF
-	TRBV7-3	once	TRBJ1-6	TGTGCCAGCAGTGTAGGAGTAGGTTCACCCCTCCACTTT	CASSVGVGSPLHF
-	TRBV15	-	TRBJ2-5	TGTGCCACCAGCAGTGACATGTACCAAGAGACCCAGTACTTC	CATSSDMYQETQYF
-	TRBV25-1	few	TRBJ1-6	TGTGCCAGCAGCGATACGCCCGCAACAGGGAGTAATTCACCCCTCCACTTT	CASSDTPATGSNSPLHF
TRBD2	TRBV5-6	-	TRBJ2-3	TGTGCCAGCAGCTTTATAAGCGGGGGGGCCCAATCCACAGATACGCAGTATTTT	CASSFISGGAQSTDTQYF
TRBD2	TRBV20-1	-	TRBJ2-7	TGCAGTGCTAGTAATCCTAGCGGGGTGTACGAGCAGTACTTC	CSASNPSGVYEQYF
TRBD1	TRBV25-1	-	TRBJ1-2	TGTGCCAGCAGTGCACAGGGGGCTACCGGCTACACCTTC	CASSAQGATGYTF
TRBD1	TRBV11-2	once	TRBJ2-5	TGTGCCAGCAGCTCAGGGGGCGTAGGGGAGACCCAGTACTTC	CASSSGGVGETQYF
TRBD1	TRBV10-3	few	TRBJ1-2	TGTGCCATCAGTGAGTCGGGGACAGTGTTTGGCTACACCTTC	CAISESGTVFGYTF
-	TRBV7-3	-	TRBJ2-4	TGTGCCGGGGCCGGGCGCCCGATGATAGCCAAAAACATTCAGTACTTC	CAGAGRPMIAKNIQYF
-	TRBV6-4	few	TRBJ1-6	TGTGCCAGCAGCCGGGACACCCTTTCACCCCTCCACTTT	CASSRDTLSPLHF
-	TRBV5-8	-	TRBJ2-6	TGTGCCAGCAGCTTCGGCAGGGGCTCTGGGGCCAACGTCCTGACTTTC	CASSFGRGSGANVLTF
-	TRBV19	once	TRBJ1-5	TGTGCCAGTAACATAGGACTTAATAGCAATCAGCCCCAGCATTTT	CASNIGLNSNQPQHF
-	TRBV5-6	-	TRBJ2-2	TGTGCCAGCAGCTTGGGGGGACTCCGGGAGCTGTTTTTT	CASSLGGLRELFF
TRBD2	TRBV6-5	few	TRBJ2-3	TGTGCCAGCACGTTAGCGGGGGGGGGATCGGGTACGCAGTATTTT	CASTLAGGGSGTQYF
TRBD1	TRBV6-5	-	TRBJ2-7	TGTGCCAGCGGTAGGACAGGGGTTTCCTACGAGCAGTACTTC	CASGRTGVSYEQYF
TRBD1	TRBV5-6	many	TRBJ1-4	TGTGCCAGCAGTAGGGGACAGGGACGTGAAAAACTGTTTTTT	CASSRGQGREKLFF
-	TRBV5-1	-	TRBJ1-4	TGCGCCAGCAGCTTGGCCGCGAAGGGACTTCCTTGGGTTAATGAAAAACTGTTTTTT	CASSLAAKGLPWVNEKLFF
-	TRBV5-8	-	TRBJ2-3	TGTGCCAGCAGCTTGGGGGGGGAGCGAGATACGCAGTATTTT	CASSLGGERDTQYF
TRBD1	TRBV6-1	-	TRBJ1-1	TGTGCCAGCAGTAAAGGAGTTATTCGACAGGGCGGCACTGAAGCTTTCTTT	CASSKGVIRQGGTEAFF
TRBD1	TRBV9	-	TRBJ1-6	TGTGCCAGCAGCGTAGGACAGGGTCGATCACCCCTCCACTTT	CASSVGQGRSPLHF
-	TRBV7-2	-	TRBJ2-7	TGTGCCAGCAGCTTAGATTCGGGACTTAGGAACGAGCAGTACTTC	CASSLDSGLRNEQYF
-	TRBV11-3	-	TRBJ2-1	TGTGCCAGCAGCTTTAACAGATTTAACGAGCAGTTCTTC	CASSFNRFNEQFF
-	TRBV11-2	-	TRBJ2-2	TGTGCCAGCAGCCCACAGGGTAGGGGCGGGGAGCTGTTTTTT	CASSPQGRGGELFF
TRBD2	TRBV7-6	-	TRBJ2-1	TGTGCCAGCAGCTCCGGACTAGACGGGAGAAGTGAGCAGTTCTTC	CASSSGLDGRSEQFF
-	TRBV28	-	TRBJ1-5	TGTGCCAGCAGTTTGTCGGTAAGCAATCAGCCCCAGCATTTT	CASSLSVSNQPQHF
-	TRBV6-5	-	TRBJ2-2	TGTGCCAGCAGTTACTCGGGCCTAGGGGCCGGGGAGCTGTTTTTT	CASSYSGLGAGELFF
-	TRBV19	-	TRBJ1-1	TGTGCCAGTAGTCGACGGGAGAACACTGAAGCTTTCTTT	CASSRRENTEAFF
TRBD1	TRBV11-2	-	TRBJ2-7	TGTGCCAGCAGCTCGTACAGGGGTAACTCCTACGAGCAGTACTTC	CASSSYRGNSYEQYF
-	TRBV7-9	-	TRBJ2-7	TGTGCCAGCAGCTTAGTATACGAGCAGTACTTC	CASSLVYEQYF
TRBD1	TRBV9	-	TRBJ1-4	TGTGCCAGCAGCGTAGATCTGGGACAGGGGAATGAAAAACTGTTTTTT	CASSVDLGQGNEKLFF
-	TRBV18	-	TRBJ1-2	TGTGCCAGCTCACCACCGGCGGGGGGAGGTGGCTACACCTTC	CASSPPAGGGGYTF
-	TRBV15	-	TRBJ2-1	TGTGCCACCAGCAGACGGAGGGGGCCAGGGGTGGTTGAGCAGTTCTTC	CATSRRRGPGVVEQFF
-	TRBV7-2	-	TRBJ1-1	TGTGCCAGCAGCTTACACATGAACACTGAAGCTTTCTTT	CASSLHMNTEAFF
-	TRBV5-6	-	TRBJ2-7	TGTGCCAGCAGCCTCCGGTTGTACGAGCAGTACTTC	CASSLRLYEQYF
-	TRBV28	-	TRBJ2-2	TGTGCCAGCAGTTTCGTCCCGGGCGCGGGCACCGGGGAGCTGTTTTTT	CASSFVPGAGTGELFF
-	TRBV7-9	-	TRBJ2-7	TGTGCCAGCGGTGCAGGATCCTACGAGCAGTACTTC	CASGAGSYEQYF
TRBD1	TRBV6-6	once	TRBJ1-2	TGTGCCAGCAGTTACGGGACAGGGGGCTCCACTGGCTACACCTTC	CASSYGTGGSTGYTF
-	TRBV7-2	-	TRBJ2-1	TGTGCCAGCAGCTGGCTTCGAGGCTCCTACAATGAGCAGTTCTTC	CASSWLRGSYNEQFF
-	TRBV5-1	-	TRBJ1-3	TGCGCCAGCAGCCTGGAAACTTATGACCGGAGCTCTGGAAACACCATATATTTT	CASSLETYDRSSGNTIYF
-	TRBV13	once	TRBJ1-1	TGTGCCAGCAGCTTTCAGGGTACAATGACTGAAGCTTTCTTT	CASSFQGTMTEAFF
-	TRBV7-8	-	TRBJ2-5	TGTGCCAGCAGCTTCCCCGGGGAGACCCAGTACTTC	CASSFPGETQYF
-	TRBV7-2	once	TRBJ1-6	TGTGCCAGCACCCTGCGGAGCTCCTATAATTCACCCCTCCACTTT	CASTLRSSYNSPLHF
TRBD1	TRBV27	-	TRBJ2-7	TGTGCCAGCAGTAATGACAGGGATCGCTCCTACGAGCAGTACTTC	CASSNDRDRSYEQYF
-	TRBV30	-	TRBJ1-6	TGTGCCTGGAGTGACAGGGTTAATTCACCCCTCCACTTT	CAWSDRVNSPLHF
-	TRBV5-1	-	TRBJ2-1	TGCGCCAGCAGCCCGGGGTCGATTGTTGGTGAGCAGTTCTTC	CASSPGSIVGEQFF
TRBD2	TRBV7-2	-	TRBJ2-7	TGTGCCAGCAGCTCTATAGCGGGGGGGCCCTACGAGCAGTACTTC	CASSSIAGGPYEQYF
TRBD1	TRBV28	-	TRBJ1-2	TGTGCCAGCAGTTTACCCGACAGGGTTGATGGCTACACCTTC	CASSLPDRVDGYTF
TRBD1	TRBV7-9	-	TRBJ2-2	TGTGCCACCCTGGGGACAGTCTTGGGCGGGGAGCTGTTTTTT	CATLGTVLGGELFF
TRBD1	TRBV11-3	-	TRBJ2-5	TGTGCCAGCAGCTTAAATCGACAGGGGACTCAAGAGACCCAGTACTTC	CASSLNRQGTQETQYF
-	TRBV30	-	TRBJ2-3	TGTGCCTGGAGTGTACGTCTATCAAGGGGCAGATTTGGCACAGATACGCAGTATTTT	CAWSVRLSRGRFGTDTQYF
TRBD1	TRBV19	-	TRBJ1-6	TGTGCCAGTAGAGGGACAGCTACAGGGTCACCCCTCCACTTT	CASRGTATGSPLHF